This T cell receptor beta chain originates from a study of PD-1 blockade in mismatch repair-deficient tumors. Study-wide background: Patients had approximately 12 mismatch repair-deficient cancer types, all previously treated and progressing. Study-level points and caveats: Tumor-resident clones, often absent from pretreatment blood, expanded after pembrolizumab and then contracted.

The repertoire was sequenced with immunoSEQ multiplex PCR; TCRdb's copy has only in-frame clones and lacks some. The sample carries roughly 130,000 clones, 88% recorded once. PCR or immunohistochemistry showed mismatch repair deficiency in every enrolled patient. The TCR-sequenced patients were a few responders to pembrolizumab. Comment on this clone: The antigen is not known.

CDR3 length: 20 amino acids. Germline trimming cut 1 base from V and 8 bases from J; bases unmatched to any gene: 16. Per the germline V gene, CDR1 is SGHVS and CDR2 is FNYEAQ. The clonotype originates from an adult with mismatch repair-deficient cancer. The chain couples TRBV7-6 to TRBJ2-1, with 14 bases matching TRBD2. Sequenced here: peripheral blood, sampled roughly 67 weeks after starting pembrolizumab. DNA of the CDR3: TGTGCCAGCAGCTTAGAAAACGCGGGACTAGCGGGAGTTGGTTACTATGAGCAGTTCTTC. Its translation is CASSLENAGLAGVGYYEQFF.